This T cell receptor beta chain was captured by sequencing in a study of blood T cell repertoires in COVID-19. Turning to the study itself: Sites in the United States, Italy and Spain provided acute and convalescent COVID-19 samples. Nucleic acid was either cDNA or gDNA, and it came from T cells, B-cell-depleted T cells, or PBMCs.

The V gene lost 0 bases and the J gene lost 2 bases, with 12 bases spanning the gap. In germline, CDR1 is GTSNPN, CDR2 SVGIG (reference sequence). The CDR3 totals 15 residues. This table comes from immunoSEQ multiplex PCR, and its TCRdb copy is limited to in-frame clones, with some not included. The sample records nearly 350,000 clones, about 90% being singletons. The sample taken for sequencing was peripheral blood. V is TRBV30 and J is TRBJ2-3, with D uncertain. The receptor comes from a woman aged 18-35 years who had recovered from COVID-19. The CDR3, as DNA: TGTGCCTGGAGTGTCCCCGAGCCCTACACAGATACGCAGTATTTT. Translated: CAWSVPEPYTDTQYF.